Presented here are 15 T cell receptor beta chains from one specimen sequenced in a study of T cell responses to AZD1222 COVID-19 vaccine. This table comes from immunoSEQ multiplex PCR, and its TCRdb copy is limited to in-frame clones, with some not included. This sample has 200,000 to 300,000 clones, with 80% to 95% found just once. The sequenced sample was peripheral blood, obtained on day 0 of AZD1222 vaccination. The receptors stem from an adult in good health.

The chain carries TRBV6-5 and TRBJ2-3; D is perhaps TRBD2 (5 bases). Germline CDR1 MNHEY, CDR2 SVGAGI. V gave up 2 bases and J gave up 9 bases, with 12 bases separating them. CDR3 length: 13 residues. CDR3 loop: CASSYRSDLTQYF. CDR3 sequence (DNA): TGTGCCAGCAGTTACCGTAGCGACCTGACGCAGTATTTT.

The rearrangement uses TRBV7-9 and TRBJ1-1, with D unclear. Trimming left V 3 bases short and J 7 bases short, with 6 bases between. Germline V gives CDR1 SEHNR, CDR2 FQNEAQ (reference sequence). The CDR3 spans 11 residues. DNA for the CDR3: TGTGCCAGCAGCTTGGGCAGTGAAGCTTTCTTT. Its protein product is CASSLGSEAFF.

This clone was observed a few times. J is TRBJ1-5 and V is TRBV28, with D unclear. From germline, CDR1 is MDHEN and CDR2 SYDVKM. The CDR3 spans 11 residues. V was clipped by 3 bases and J by 6 bases, with 3 bases between them. DNA of the CDR3: TGTGCCAGCAGTTTCGGTCAGCCCCAGCATTTT. It translates to CASSFGQPQHF.

J is TRBJ1-5 and V is TRBV5-6, with 7 bases fitting TRBD1. The CDR3 length is 15 residues. V shed 4 bases, J shed 7 bases, and the junction held 11 bases outside the gene matches. CDR1 SGHDT and CDR2 YYEEEE come from the germline V gene. CDR3 amino acids: CASSPSGTVGQPQHF. CDR3 bases: TGTGCCAGCAGCCCATCGGGGACAGTTGGACAGCCCCAGCATTTT.

The chain couples TRBV24-1 to TRBJ2-3; no clear D gene. The CDR3 runs to 14 residues. Germline V gives CDR1 KGHDR, CDR2 SFDVKD. Trimming removed 7 bases from V and 1 base from J, with 11 bases in between. The CDR3 loop is CATSDPRGTDTQYF. The CDR3 bases are TGTGCCACCAGCGATCCGCGAGGCACAGATACGCAGTATTTT.

This clone was recorded only once. The V call is TRBV4-3, the J call TRBJ2-1; 8 bases match TRBD2. V lost 0 bases and J lost 3; bases outside the gene matches: 4. This CDR3 has 16 amino acids. CDR1 is LGHNA and CDR2 is YSLEER in the germline V gene. CDR3 nucleotides: TGCGCCAGCAGCCAAGATAATAGCGGGAACTACAATGAGCAGTTCTTC. It translates to CASSQDNSGNYNEQFF.

The rearrangement uses TRBV5-1 and TRBJ2-7; 7 bases line up with TRBD1. Per germline, CDR1 SGHRS and CDR2 YFSETQ. The CDR3 consists of 14 residues. The trim removed 0 bases at V and 2 bases at J, leaving 2 bases unmatched. CDR3 region: CASSLGDRPYEQYF. CDR3 DNA sequence: TGCGCCAGCAGCTTGGGGGACAGACCCTACGAGCAGTACTTC.

The genes are TRBV7-2 and TRBJ1-1, with no clear D. This CDR3 is 14 amino acids long. V lost 6 bases, J lost 1 base, and 12 bases lay in between. Germline CDR1 reads SGHTA; CDR2 reads FQGNSA. CDR3 sequence reads: CASSAGPTNTEAFF. For the CDR3, the DNA is TGTGCCAGCAGTGCCGGCCCTACGAACACTGAAGCTTTCTTT.

The V call is TRBV4-1, the J call TRBJ2-3; 9 bases match TRBD2. After removal of 2 bases from V and 0 bases from J, the junction contained 3 bases not matched to a gene. Per germline, CDR1 MGHRA and CDR2 YSYEKL. The CDR3 has 16 amino acids. DNA for the CDR3: TGCGCCAGCAGCCAACCGCTAGCGGGGAGCACAGATACGCAGTATTTT. This codes for CASSQPLAGSTDTQYF.

The chain combines TRBV24-1 with TRBJ2-2; a possible D gene is TRBD1 (7 bases). CDR3 length: 15 residues. V was pared by 5 bases and J by 3 bases, with 12 bases between. CDR1 and CDR2 (germline): KGHDR, SFDVKD. CDR3 DNA: TGTGCCACCAGTGCAGGGGGGATCGACACCGGGGAGCTGTTTTTT. Protein sequence: CATSAGGIDTGELFF.

This chain links TRBV7-8 with TRBJ2-4; 7 bases line up with TRBD1. Germline-derived CDR1 and CDR2 are SGHVS and FQNEAQ. J was trimmed by 13 bases and V by 5 bases; bases with no gene match: 11. The CDR3 length is 13 residues. The CDR3 DNA reads TGTGCCAGCAGCGTAGGGTACACAGGGGAACAGTACTTC. Translating it yields CASSVGYTGEQYF.

The rearrangement uses TRBV2 and TRBJ1-5, with 7 bases fitting TRBD1. Germline lookup yields CDR1 SNHLY and CDR2 FYNNEI. The trim removed 5 bases at V and 7 bases at J, leaving 5 bases unmatched. This CDR3 region has 13 residues. The CDR3 spells CASSRRGSQPQHF. CDR3 bases: TGTGCCAGCAGTCGCAGGGGGTCCCAGCCCCAGCATTTT. The full variable domain, with the rest looked up from reference TRBV2 and TRBJ1-5, is EPEVTQTPSHQVTQMGQEVILRCVPISNHLYFYWYRQILGQKVEFLVSFYNNEISEKSEIFDDQFSVERPDGSNFTLKIRSTKLEDSAMYFCASSRRGSQPQHFGDGTRLSIL.

The V and J genes are TRBV7-6 and TRBJ1-5; unclear D gene. Trimming left V 5 bases short and J 4 bases short, with 9 bases between. Germline-derived CDR1 and CDR2 are SGHVS and FNYEAQ. This CDR3 spans 13 amino acids. The CDR3 DNA follows: TGTGCCAGCAGCGCACGGCCGAATCAGCCCCAGCATTTT. It translates to CASSARPNQPQHF. Full variable domain (outside the CDR3, taken from reference TRBV7-6 and TRBJ1-5): GAGVSQSPRYKVTKRGQDVALRCDPISGHVSLYWYRQALGQGPEFLTYFNYEAQQDKSGLPNDRFSAERPEGSISTLTIQRTEQRDSAMYRCASSARPNQPQHFGDGTRLSIL.

V and J are TRBV12-3 or TRBV12-4 and TRBJ1-2; 8 positions agree with TRBD1. J gave up 5 bases and V 11 bases, and 7 bases lay outside the gene matches. The CDR3 totals 12 residues. CDR3 protein: CACQGARYGYTF. The CDR3 DNA is TGTGCCTGTCAGGGGGCTCGGTATGGCTACACCTTC.

CDR3 amino acids: CASSPRGDTQYF. The DNA of the CDR3 is TGTGCCAGCAGCCCACGGGGCGATACGCAGTATTTT. The gene calls are TRBV9 and TRBJ2-3, with D perhaps TRBD1 or TRBD2 (5 bases each). The CDR3 is 12 residues long. Trimming stripped 4 bases from V and 6 bases from J, with 9 bases between. Germline loops: CDR1 SGDLS, CDR2 YYNGEE.